These 9 T cell receptor beta chains share one sample of origin, sequenced in a study of graft-versus-host responses after intestinal transplantation. No antigens are known for them. This table comes from immunoSEQ multiplex PCR, and its TCRdb copy is limited to in-frame clones, with some not included. Of approximately 71,000 clones detected, 89% appear once; the ten largest clones hold 2.5%. Sequences were derived from unstimulated CD8+ T cells sorted from spleen or lymph node cells, sampled before intestinal transplant. These receptors were collected from a human donor who received an intestinal transplant.

The chain recombines TRBV5-1 with TRBJ2-3; D is possibly TRBD2 (5 bases). CDR3 length equals 15 residues. Trimming took off 4 bases at V and 0 bases at J, with 12 bases between the two ends. Germline V gene data show CDR1 as SGHRS and CDR2 as YFSETQ. The CDR3 reads CASSPDWPSTDTQYF. The CDR3 DNA sequence: TGCGCCAGCAGCCCGGACTGGCCCAGCACAGATACGCAGTATTTT. The full variable domain, with the rest looked up from reference TRBV5-1 and TRBJ2-3, is KAGVTQTPRYLIKTRGQQVTLSCSPISGHRSVSWYQQTPGQGLQFLFEYFSETQRNKGNFPGRFSGRQFSNSRSEMNVSTLELGDSALYLCASSPDWPSTDTQYFGPGTRLTVL.

The chain couples TRBV4-2 to TRBJ2-3; a weak D match, TRBD2 (5 bases). Germline V gene data show CDR1 as LGHNA and CDR2 as YNFKEQ. The CDR3 runs 15 residues. The V end was cut by 1 base, the J end by 2 bases, with 10 bases between. The CDR3 spells CASSQGEGTTDTQYF. CDR3 sequence (DNA): TGTGCCAGCAGCCAAGGCGAGGGAACCACAGATACGCAGTATTTT.

The chain has TRBV27 and TRBJ1-2; TRBD1 is a possible D gene (5 bases). The CDR3 totals 12 residues. The germline CDR1 and CDR2 sequences are MNHEY and SMNVEV (reference sequence). V lost 3 bases, J lost 6 bases, and 8 bases lay in between. In DNA, the CDR3 is TGTGCCAGCAGTTTCGGGGGGAATGGCTACACCTTC. Its protein is CASSFGGNGYTF.

The rearrangement uses TRBV28 and TRBJ2-7, with a weak D call TRBD2 (5 bases). CDR1 and CDR2 from the germline V gene are MDHEN and SYDVKM. The V gene lost 3 bases and the J gene lost 4 bases, with 13 bases spanning the gap. The CDR3 runs 14 residues. DNA for the CDR3: TGTGCCAGCAGTTTTAGGGAGCGTTGGTACGAGCAGTACTTC. Amino acids: CASSFRERWYEQYF.

This chain uses TRBV5-4 with TRBJ2-5; D gene unclear. CDR3 length: 15 residues. In germline, CDR1 is SGHNT, CDR2 YYREEE (reference sequence). The germline V and J ends were trimmed by 0 bases and 0 bases, with 9 bases remaining between them. The CDR3 nucleotides are TGTGCCAGCAGCTTGGACCAGGCAGACCAAGAGACCCAGTACTTC. Translation gives CASSLDQADQETQYF.

The chain links TRBV9 to TRBJ2-3, with TRBD2 as a possible D gene (5 bases). Trimming cost V 4 bases and J 4 bases, with 19 bases left between them. The CDR3 spans 16 residues. CDR1 is SGDLS, CDR2 YYNGEE, per germline. In DNA form, the CDR3 reads TGTGCCAGCAGCAACCCTCGGGCGGGTACATCAGATACGCAGTATTTT. This codes for CASSNPRAGTSDTQYF.

The table lists this clone with a count of one. This chain connects TRBV5-6 to TRBJ2-7; 7 bases map to TRBD1. CDR3 length equals 15 residues. The ends lost 4 bases at V and 2 bases at J; junction bases unmatched: 9. Germline lookup yields CDR1 SGHDT and CDR2 YYEEEE. In nucleotides, the CDR3 is TGTGCCAGCAGCCAGACAGGGTTTAGAACCTACGAGCAGTACTTC. Protein sequence: CASSQTGFRTYEQYF.

This chain uses TRBV19 with TRBJ2-6; D is undetermined. Germline V lookup: CDR1 LNHDA, CDR2 SQIVND (reference sequence). The CDR3 consists of 15 residues. V lost 0 bases to trimming and J lost 0 bases, with 3 bases between them. The CDR3 here is CASSIDRSGANVLTF. The CDR3 DNA reads TGTGCCAGTAGTATAGACCGCTCTGGGGCCAACGTCCTGACTTTC.

The chain couples TRBV28 to TRBJ2-5, with 7 positions matching TRBD1. The J segment lost 2 bases and the V segment lost 2 bases, leaving 11 bases of the junction unmatched. There are 17 residues in the CDR3. The V gene's germline CDR1 is MDHEN and CDR2 SYDVKM. The CDR3 reads CASSLRRTGVRQETQYF. Written as DNA, the CDR3 is TGTGCCAGCAGTTTAAGGAGAACAGGGGTAAGGCAAGAGACCCAGTACTTC.